These T cell receptor beta chains were read from a single sample in a study of T cells in Graves' hyperthyroidism and ophthalmopathy. TCRdb ran MiXCR on the multiplex PCR reads and lists one entry per CDR3 protein. The repertoire includes about 500,000 distinct CDR3 sequences, under 20% of them detected once, and approximately 16% sits in the top ten. The sample comprised blood. The receptor set was obtained from a woman under 30 with Graves' ophthalmopathy. The CDR3 runs from the conserved cysteine through the conserved F or W. D genes are given only for firm matches. Size is omitted from some rows. Given values are once, few, many or a class for expanded clones.

j_gene: TRBJ1-1
abundance: many
v_gene: TRBV27
d_gene: .
CDR3nt: TGTGCCAGCACCGAAAACAGGGCGGGGAACACTGAAGCTTTCTTT
CDR3aa: CASTENRAGNTEAFF

j_gene: TRBJ1-6
abundance: few
v_gene: TRBV28
d_gene: .
CDR3nt: TGTGCCAGCAGTTTAGTGGGGCAAGGTTCACCCCTCCACTTT
CDR3aa: CASSLVGQGSPLHF

j_gene: TRBJ2-3
abundance: .
v_gene: TRBV12-5
d_gene: TRBD2
CDR3nt: TGTGCTAGTGGTTTGGTAGCGGGGGGGCCGAGTGATACGCAGTATTTT
CDR3aa: CASGLVAGGPSDTQYF

j_gene: TRBJ2-3
abundance: many
v_gene: TRBV7-6
d_gene: .
CDR3nt: TGTGCCAGCAGCCCGACGGGGGAGTCAGATACGCAGTATTTT
CDR3aa: CASSPTGESDTQYF

j_gene: TRBJ1-2
abundance: .
v_gene: TRBV29-1
d_gene: TRBD1
CDR3nt: TGCAGCGTTGTGGGGACAGCTAACTATGGCTACACCTTC
CDR3aa: CSVVGTANYGYTF

j_gene: TRBJ1-3
abundance: .
v_gene: TRBV28
d_gene: .
CDR3nt: TGTGCCAGCAGTTTAATGGGGGCTGGAAACACCATATATTTT
CDR3aa: CASSLMGAGNTIYF

j_gene: TRBJ2-6
abundance: .
v_gene: TRBV19
d_gene: .
CDR3nt: TGTGCCAGTAGTATACTCGGCTCTGGGGCCAACGTCCTGACTTTC
CDR3aa: CASSILGSGANVLTF

j_gene: TRBJ2-7
abundance: many
v_gene: TRBV5-1
d_gene: .
CDR3nt: TGCGCCAGCAGCTTGAACCGGGAGCAGTACTTC
CDR3aa: CASSLNREQYF

j_gene: TRBJ2-1
abundance: .
v_gene: TRBV9
d_gene: TRBD2
CDR3nt: TGTGCCAGCAGCGTGGGACTAGCGGGGCTCGAGCAGTTCTTC
CDR3aa: CASSVGLAGLEQFF

j_gene: TRBJ2-7
abundance: few
v_gene: TRBV7-9
d_gene: .
CDR3nt: TGTGCCAGCAGCTCGAGGTATGGGGCAACCTACGAGCAGTACTTC
CDR3aa: CASSSRYGATYEQYF

j_gene: TRBJ1-2
abundance: many
v_gene: TRBV7-2
d_gene: .
CDR3nt: TGTGCCAGCAGGGACCCCATGATTGGCTACACCTTC
CDR3aa: CASRDPMIGYTF

j_gene: TRBJ1-1
abundance: few
v_gene: TRBV29-1
d_gene: .
CDR3nt: TGCAGCGTTCCACTGGTCGGGTCTGAAGCTTTCTTT
CDR3aa: CSVPLVGSEAFF

j_gene: TRBJ1-6
abundance: few
v_gene: TRBV9
d_gene: TRBD1
CDR3nt: TGTGCCAGCACCCAGGGGGCAGGTGATAATTCACCCCTCCACTTT
CDR3aa: CASTQGAGDNSPLHF

j_gene: TRBJ1-2
abundance: few
v_gene: TRBV5-1
d_gene: .
CDR3nt: TGCGCCAGCAGCCCCGGAGGGAACACTAACTATGGCTACACCTTC
CDR3aa: CASSPGGNTNYGYTF

j_gene: TRBJ2-3
abundance: .
v_gene: TRBV4-1
d_gene: .
CDR3nt: TGCACCAGCAGCTGGGGGGAACTCACAGATACGCAGTATTTT
CDR3aa: CTSSWGELTDTQYF

j_gene: TRBJ2-7
abundance: .
v_gene: TRBV4-1
d_gene: .
CDR3nt: TGCGCCAGCAGCCAAGAAGACAACTCCTACGAGCAGTACTTC
CDR3aa: CASSQEDNSYEQYF